The rows below give T cell receptor beta chains drawn from one sample of a study of blood T cell repertoires in COVID-19. Only in-frame clones appear in the TCRdb table, and some are missing; sequencing was by immunoSEQ multiplex PCR. The table records just over 300,000 clones, more than 75% of them present only once. The sample consisted of PBMCs or T cells enriched from blood (not recorded which). Receptor source: a man aged 30 to 45 who had recovered from COVID-19. Each CDR3 is given with its conserved first and last residue. Fields, in order: V gene, clone size, J gene, CDR3 length, D gene, CDR3 protein, CDR3 DNA. The D gene is left open where the match is weak. The size of a clone is reported for some rows only, either as once, few or many, or as a class for expanded clones.

TRBV13	once	TRBJ1-1	13	.	CASVRDMNTEAFF	TGTGCCAGCGTCAGGGATATGAACACTGAAGCTTTCTTT
TRBV5-4	.	TRBJ1-1	12	.	CASSWGGTEAFF	TGTGCCAGCAGCTGGGGGGGCACTGAAGCTTTCTTT
TRBV30	.	TRBJ2-7	15	TRBD1	CAWSATGGGSYEQYF	TGTGCCTGGAGTGCCACAGGGGGTGGATCTTACGAGCAGTACTTC
TRBV24-1	.	TRBJ1-5	13	.	CATSPGGNQPQHF	TGTGCCACCTCCCCCGGAGGGAACCAGCCCCAGCATTTT
TRBV5-1	.	TRBJ2-1	13	.	CASSFDRNNEQFF	TGCGCCAGCAGCTTTGACAGAAACAATGAGCAGTTCTTC
TRBV5-1	once	TRBJ1-2	15	TRBD1	CASSLAGQGIYGYTF	TGCGCCAGCAGCTTGGCCGGACAGGGTATCTATGGCTACACCTTC
TRBV27	.	TRBJ1-6	15	.	CASSLGAESLSPLHF	TGTGCCAGCAGTTTAGGGGCCGAGTCGCTTTCACCCCTCCACTTT
TRBV10-1	.	TRBJ2-7	14	TRBD2	CASTGLAATLEQYF	TGCGCCAGCACCGGACTAGCGGCAACGTTGGAGCAGTACTTC
TRBV6-6	.	TRBJ1-1	14	.	CASSYSAGTTEAFF	TGTGCCAGCAGTTACTCGGCAGGGACAACTGAAGCTTTCTTT
TRBV3-1/TRBV3-2	.	TRBJ2-5	15	.	CASSQVQGPLETQYF	TGTGCCAGCAGCCAAGTACAGGGACCACTGGAGACCCAGTACTTC
TRBV4-1	.	TRBJ2-7	15	.	CASSQESLADYEQYF	TGCGCCAGCAGCCAAGAATCGCTAGCCGACTACGAGCAGTACTTC
TRBV29-1	once	TRBJ2-7	13	TRBD1	CSAWTGGEYEQYF	TGCAGCGCTTGGACAGGGGGCGAATACGAGCAGTACTTC
TRBV24-1	.	TRBJ2-3	16	.	CATRAPGAASTDTQYF	TGTGCCACCAGGGCCCCAGGGGCTGCTAGCACAGATACGCAGTATTTT
TRBV5-1	.	TRBJ1-1	15	.	CASSLPPGPNTEAFF	TGCGCCAGCAGCTTGCCCCCTGGGCCGAACACTGAAGCTTTCTTT
TRBV10-2	.	TRBJ2-4	11	.	CASGLFDIQYF	TGCGCCAGCGGCTTGTTTGACATTCAGTACTTC
TRBV19	.	TRBJ1-5	15	.	CASSILAGRDQPQHF	TGTGCCAGTAGTATACTGGCAGGGAGGGATCAGCCCCAGCATTTT
TRBV6-5	.	TRBJ2-3	14	.	CASTPTRGPNTQYF	TGTGCCAGCACCCCGACTAGGGGGCCGAATACGCAGTATTTT
TRBV7-6	once	TRBJ1-1	13	.	CASSFRQGTEAFF	TGTGCCAGCAGCTTTCGGCAGGGCACTGAAGCTTTCTTT
TRBV5-1	.	TRBJ1-4	13	.	CASSLDRREKLFF	TGCGCCAGCAGCTTGGACAGGCGTGAAAAACTGTTTTTT
TRBV29-1	.	TRBJ1-1	13	.	CSVGRGQNTEAFF	TGCAGCGTTGGCAGGGGCCAGAACACTGAAGCTTTCTTT
TRBV7-6	.	TRBJ2-1	15	TRBD2	CASSGMSGSYNEQFF	TGTGCCAGCAGCGGTATGAGCGGGAGTTACAATGAGCAGTTCTTC
TRBV29-1	few	TRBJ1-3	14	.	CSVEADRNRNTIYF	TGCAGCGTTGAGGCCGACAGGAACAGAAACACCATATATTTT
TRBV11-2	.	TRBJ1-6	18	TRBD1	CASSLEGQGDAYNSPLHF	TGTGCCAGCAGCTTAGAGGGACAGGGGGACGCCTATAATTCACCCCTCCACTTT
TRBV6-1	.	TRBJ1-1	16	.	CASSEEGGRRYTEAFF	TGTGCCAGCAGTGAAGAGGGCGGGCGAAGGTACACTGAAGCTTTCTTT
TRBV20-1	once	TRBJ2-1	18	TRBD2	CSASGPLAGPISYNEQFF	TGCAGTGCTAGTGGGCCCCTAGCGGGACCGATCTCCTACAATGAGCAGTTCTTC
TRBV7-9	.	TRBJ2-3	19	TRBD2	CASSLASGGLGLLTDTQYF	TGTGCCAGCAGCTTAGCCAGCGGGGGACTTGGGCTTCTCACAGATACGCAGTATTTT
TRBV10-1	.	TRBJ1-2	13	TRBD1	CASSVGTAGGYTF	TGCGCCAGCAGTGTGGGGACAGCTGGCGGCTACACCTTC
TRBV6-5	.	TRBJ2-7	15	.	CASSYSGRGSYEQYF	TGTGCCAGCAGTTACTCCGGACGCGGGTCCTACGAGCAGTACTTC
TRBV3-1/TRBV3-2	.	TRBJ2-5	17	TRBD2	CASSQPLLAGGQETQYF	TGTGCCAGCAGCCAACCTTTACTAGCGGGGGGCCAAGAGACCCAGTACTTC
TRBV5-5	.	TRBJ1-4	15	.	CASSLFTATNEKLFF	TGTGCCAGCAGCTTGTTCACAGCAACTAATGAAAAACTGTTTTTT
TRBV11-2	.	TRBJ1-4	17	.	CASSLDLVYEVEEKLFF	TGTGCCAGCAGCTTAGATCTCGTCTACGAGGTCGAGGAAAAACTGTTTTTT
TRBV19	.	TRBJ2-1	15	.	CASSRGGSSYNEQFF	TGTGCCAGTAGTCGCGGAGGGAGCTCCTACAATGAGCAGTTCTTC
TRBV14	.	TRBJ1-2	12	.	CASSQASDGYTF	TGTGCCAGCAGCCAAGCGTCGGATGGCTACACCTTC
TRBV10-1	.	TRBJ1-1	13	.	CASSGQVGTEAFF	TGCGCCAGCAGTGGGCAGGTCGGCACTGAAGCTTTCTTT
TRBV11-2	.	TRBJ2-3	15	.	CASSWDSRGTDTQYF	TGTGCCAGCAGCTGGGACTCTCGGGGCACAGATACGCAGTATTTT
TRBV5-1	.	TRBJ2-7	13	TRBD1	CASSRGQDYEQYF	TGCGCCAGCAGCCGGGGACAGGACTACGAGCAGTACTTC
TRBV30	.	TRBJ2-5	13	.	CAWRRGGRETQYF	TGTGCCTGGAGGAGGGGGGGACGAGAGACCCAGTACTTC
TRBV18	.	TRBJ2-1	19	TRBD1	CASSPPRQGATSVYNEQFF	TGTGCCAGCTCACCACCGCGACAGGGGGCTACTAGCGTCTACAATGAGCAGTTCTTC
TRBV12-5	.	TRBJ2-1	14	TRBD2	CASGWGGSYNEQFF	TGTGCTAGTGGTTGGGGCGGGAGCTACAATGAGCAGTTCTTC
TRBV15	.	TRBJ2-7	18	TRBD2	CATSRDGLAGGGSYEQYF	TGTGCCACCAGCAGAGATGGACTAGCGGGAGGAGGCTCCTACGAGCAGTACTTC
TRBV10-3	once	TRBJ1-2	13	.	CAISESTGGGYTF	TGTGCCATCAGTGAGTCGACGGGTGGGGGCTACACCTTC
TRBV11-3	.	TRBJ2-5	15	TRBD1	CASSDGQGAAETQYF	TGTGCCAGCAGCGACGGACAGGGGGCTGCAGAGACCCAGTACTTC
TRBV7-2	.	TRBJ2-7	15	.	CASSVDRTALYEQYF	TGTGCCAGCAGCGTTGATCGGACAGCTCTCTACGAGCAGTACTTC
TRBV15	.	TRBJ2-7	12	.	CATSRDSSEQYF	TGTGCCACCAGCAGGGACAGCTCGGAGCAGTACTTC
TRBV7-2	.	TRBJ2-7	15	.	CASSLDPGTFSEQYF	TGTGCCAGCAGCTTAGATCCGGGAACCTTTAGCGAGCAGTACTTC
TRBV30	.	TRBJ1-5	13	.	CAWSEGHNQPQHF	TGTGCCTGGAGTGAGGGACACAATCAGCCCCAGCATTTT
TRBV2	.	TRBJ1-5	16	TRBD1	CASRKQGTPPTKPQHF	TGTGCCAGCAGGAAACAGGGGACCCCTCCGACTAAGCCCCAGCATTTT
TRBV7-2	.	TRBJ1-2	14	.	CASSQRGGFYGYTF	TGTGCCAGCAGCCAACGGGGGGGCTTTTATGGCTACACCTTC
TRBV6-1	.	TRBJ1-1	12	.	CASSERSTEAFF	TGTGCCAGCAGTGAGCGGTCCACTGAAGCTTTCTTT
TRBV3-1/TRBV3-2	.	TRBJ2-7	17	.	CASSLTLTAGDSYEQYF	TGTGCCAGCAGCCTCACGTTGACGGCAGGTGATTCCTACGAGCAGTACTTC
TRBV3-1/TRBV3-2	.	TRBJ1-3	14	.	CASSPQGRRNTIYF	TGTGCCAGCAGCCCACAGGGCAGGAGAAACACCATATATTTT
TRBV27	.	TRBJ1-4	16	.	CASSQGSTPGNEKLFF	TGTGCCAGCAGTCAGGGGTCCACCCCGGGGAATGAAAAACTGTTTTTT
TRBV20-1	.	TRBJ2-1	11	.	CSAARGSEQFF	TGCAGTGCCGCAAGAGGGAGTGAGCAGTTCTTC
TRBV29-1	.	TRBJ1-1	10	.	CSARSPEAFF	TGCAGCGCCCGGAGCCCTGAAGCTTTCTTT